Detailed here is one TCR beta chain. TCRdb passed the 5' RACE reads through MiXCR, listing each CDR3 protein once. The table shows 400,000 to 650,000 distinct CDR3 sequences, with approximately 22% occurring only once. The data derive from a study of identical twins. This CDR3 has 13 amino acids. With 4 bases removed from V and 4 bases from J, the gap between germline ends came to 10 bases. Germline V gene lookup returns CDR1 MNHEY and CDR2 SVGAGI. This same sample was also taken into another study, of T cells expressing NK-cell markers.

The V call is TRBV6-5, the J call TRBJ2-5; D remains unclear. The TCR originated in a woman in her late teens or twenties in good health. The sample comprised CD4+ T cells sorted from blood. CDR3 loop: CASSLGMRETQYF. Written as DNA, the CDR3 is TGTGCCAGCAGTTTGGGCATGAGAGAGACCCAGTACTTC.